This T cell receptor (beta chain) was identified in a study of control samples from healthy donors and cancer patients. Profiling relied on immunoSEQ multiplex PCR, and the TCRdb table lists in-frame clones only, not all of them. The sample contains approximately 110,000 clones, 90% of which appear only once. From germline, CDR1 is GTSNPN and CDR2 SVGIG (reference sequence). V lost 3 bases and J lost 0; bases outside the gene matches: 4. There are 16 residues in the CDR3. The sample consisted of blood. The J gene is TRBJ2-1, the V gene TRBV30, with TRBD2 matching 11 bases. The receptor was derived from a human donor in good health. The donor label of this sample is uncertain. In nucleotides, the CDR3 is TGTGCCTGGAGCCAAGGGACTAGCGGCTCCTACAATGAGCAGTTCTTC. Translated, it gives CAWSQGTSGSYNEQFF.